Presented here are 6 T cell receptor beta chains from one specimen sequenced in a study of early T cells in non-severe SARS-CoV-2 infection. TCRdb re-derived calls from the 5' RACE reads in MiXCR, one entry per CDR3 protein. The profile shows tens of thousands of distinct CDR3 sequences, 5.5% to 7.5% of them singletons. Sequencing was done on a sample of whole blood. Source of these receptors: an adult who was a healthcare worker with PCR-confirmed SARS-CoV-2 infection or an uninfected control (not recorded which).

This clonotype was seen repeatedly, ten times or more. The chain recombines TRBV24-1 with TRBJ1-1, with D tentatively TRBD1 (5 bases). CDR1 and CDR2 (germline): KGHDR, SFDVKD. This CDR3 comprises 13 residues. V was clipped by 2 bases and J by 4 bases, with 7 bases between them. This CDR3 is CATSDSQGTEAFF. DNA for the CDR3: TGTGCCACCAGTGATTCGCAGGGCACTGAAGCTTTCTTT.

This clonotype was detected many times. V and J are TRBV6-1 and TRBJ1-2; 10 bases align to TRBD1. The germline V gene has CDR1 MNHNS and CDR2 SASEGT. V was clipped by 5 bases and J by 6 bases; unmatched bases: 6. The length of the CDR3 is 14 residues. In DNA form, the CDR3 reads TGTGCCAGCAGTACCGACAGGGGGCAAGATGGCTACACCTTC. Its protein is CASSTDRGQDGYTF.

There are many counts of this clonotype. CDR3 protein: CASSSRTTLAKNIQYF. Written as DNA, the CDR3 is TGTGCCAGCAGTTCCCGGACAACCCTAGCCAAAAACATTCAGTACTTC. This chain joins TRBV27 and TRBJ2-4; D is perhaps TRBD1 (5 bases). Trimming pared 4 bases from V and 0 bases from J, leaving 13 bases between. CDR3 length: 16 amino acids. The germline V gene has CDR1 MNHEY and CDR2 SMNVEV (reference sequence).

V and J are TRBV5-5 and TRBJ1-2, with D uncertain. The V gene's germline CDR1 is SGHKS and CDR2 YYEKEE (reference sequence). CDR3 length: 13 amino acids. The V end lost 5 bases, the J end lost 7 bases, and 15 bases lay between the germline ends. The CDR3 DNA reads TGTGCCAGCAGTCCCGCTCCCCGGTTTGGCTACACCTTC. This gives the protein CASSPAPRFGYTF.

This CDR3 is CASSQGTGVVEQYF. The CDR3, as DNA: TGTGCCAGCAGCCAGGGGACAGGGGTCGTCGAGCAGTACTTC. The chain links TRBV3-1 to TRBJ2-7, with 10 positions matching TRBD1. CDR3 length: 14 residues. The ends lost 3 bases at V and 6 bases at J; junction bases unmatched: 5. Germline loops: CDR1 LGHDT, CDR2 YNNKEL (reference sequence).

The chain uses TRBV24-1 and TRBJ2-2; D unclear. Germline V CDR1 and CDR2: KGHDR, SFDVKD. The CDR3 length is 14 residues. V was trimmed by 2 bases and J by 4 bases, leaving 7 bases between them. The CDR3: CATSDSRATGELFF. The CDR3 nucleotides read TGTGCCACCAGTGATTCACGAGCCACCGGGGAGCTGTTTTTT.